This T cell receptor beta chain was retrieved from a study of T cell responses to AZD1222 COVID-19 vaccine (dated by TCRdb to the early 2020s). Background on the whole study: A total of 230 or so trial participants underwent TCR sequencing, of whom 207 received two doses of AZD1222 and about 26 received two doses of the MenACWY control vaccine. Trial participants were enrolled by age into 18-55, 56-69 and 70-plus year subgroups, with approximately 160, 26 and 62 TCR-sequenced participants respectively. The study at large found these results: Nearly half of unique spike-specific TCRs reportedly recognized epitopes outside regions mutated in the B.1.351 and B.1.1.7 variants. Because no day 14 peak-response samples were available, repertoires were characterized only after the peak T cell response. Vaccine-associated CD4 TCRs spanned the whole spike protein, with dominant responses in regions 160-218 and 743-854. Participants were mostly white British and included more females than males, and it was suggested by the authors that clonal diversity may have been underestimated. Conclusions about previously exposed vaccinees are limited because only five to seven AZD1222 recipients were SARS-CoV-2 seropositive at baseline. The 56-69-year group was small, and its depth increase did not reach significance, likely because of low power. A significant rise in spike-specific TCR breadth and depth was observed after two AZD1222 doses relative to day 0 and relative to MenACWY recipients.

The intended sense of this specimen's time point label: about 28 days (+/-7) after the second vaccine dose. Because spike-specific TCR depth and breadth did not differ between the two schedules, AZD1222 recipients who got a second dose at roughly 4 weeks were pooled with those who got a second dose at roughly 12 weeks. The vaccinee samples were drawn from two UK trials, COV001 and COV002, one of which was a single-blind randomized controlled phase 2/3 trial testing AZD1222 (ChAdOx1 nCoV-19) in healthy adults. Trial participant PBMC samples were collected at day 0 and day 28 after the second dose for TCRbeta chain sequencing. The CDR3 regions of human TCRbeta chains were analyzed by immunosequencing. The study's own analysis went as follows. TCRs in the repertoires were compared against a reference library of SARS-CoV-2-specific TCRs that had been generated with the MIRA antigen-specificity platform. Breadth meant the fraction of unique TCRs that were SARS-CoV-2-associated, whereas depth meant the fraction of total T cells that were SARS-CoV-2-associated. Using the MIRA data, every spike-specific TCR was mapped to the spike region that the TCR reacted to and assigned to either a CD4 or a CD8 class. Log10-transformed breadth and depth values were compared by one-way ANOVA with Sidak's multiple comparisons tests. TCRdb holds this immuneACCESS table with in-frame rearrangements only. Some clones are missing; in checked studies, unresolved V genes explain under half, and the rest has no known cause. The D gene and trimming were derived from the DNA, and the V and J assignments and clone size from that table. Counted in this sample were some 150,000 clones; roughly 84% of them appeared once. Approximately 5% of the sample belongs to the ten largest clones.

A word on this clone: What this receptor recognizes is not known. Nothing much larger sits one base from this clone, and base qualities are not available.

Trimming takes 1 base from V and 0 bases from J, and the germline ends sit 15 bases apart. The CDR3 contains 18 residues, cysteine and phenylalanine counted. Left in the record is the CDR3 DNA by itself, 54 bases read in frame from the first base. CDR1 is given as LNHDA and CDR2 as SQIVND, both from the germline V gene (reference sequence). This specimen was peripheral blood, taken 28 days after the second AZD1222 dose. The chain employs TRBV19 and TRBJ1-4; the D gene is perhaps TRBD1, on 5 matching bases. This sequence originates from an adult who received the AZD1222 COVID-19 vaccine. CDR3 loop: CASSIARVRKATNEKLFF. Here is the DNA: TGTGCCAGTAGTATAGCCAGGGTTCGGAAAGCAACTAATGAAAAACTGTTTTTT.